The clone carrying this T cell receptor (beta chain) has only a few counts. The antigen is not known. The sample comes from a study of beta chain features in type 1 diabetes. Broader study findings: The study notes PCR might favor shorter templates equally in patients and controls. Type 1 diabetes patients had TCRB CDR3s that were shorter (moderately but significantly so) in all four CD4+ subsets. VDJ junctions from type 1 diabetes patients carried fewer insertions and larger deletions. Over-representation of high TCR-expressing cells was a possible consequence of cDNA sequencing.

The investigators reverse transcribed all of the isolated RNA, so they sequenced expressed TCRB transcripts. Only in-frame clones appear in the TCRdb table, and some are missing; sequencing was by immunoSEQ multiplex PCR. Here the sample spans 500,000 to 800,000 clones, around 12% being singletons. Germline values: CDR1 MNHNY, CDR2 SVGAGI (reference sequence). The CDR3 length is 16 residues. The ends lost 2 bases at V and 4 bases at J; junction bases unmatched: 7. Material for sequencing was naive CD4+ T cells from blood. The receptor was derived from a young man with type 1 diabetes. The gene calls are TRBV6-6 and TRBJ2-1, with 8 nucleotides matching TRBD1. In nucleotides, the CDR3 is TGTGCCAGCAGTTACCCTTCGACAGGGGAGTACAATGAGCAGTTCTTC. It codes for CASSYPSTGEYNEQFF.